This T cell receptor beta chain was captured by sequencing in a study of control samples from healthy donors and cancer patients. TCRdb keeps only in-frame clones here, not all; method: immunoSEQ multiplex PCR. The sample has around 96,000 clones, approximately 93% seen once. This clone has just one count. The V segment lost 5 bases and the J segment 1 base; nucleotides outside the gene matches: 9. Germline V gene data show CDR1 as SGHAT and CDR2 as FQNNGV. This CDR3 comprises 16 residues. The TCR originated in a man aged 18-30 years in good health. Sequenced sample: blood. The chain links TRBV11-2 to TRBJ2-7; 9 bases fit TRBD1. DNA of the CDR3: TGTGCCAGCAGCGTCCCCGGGACAGGGAGGTCCTACGAGCAGTACTTC. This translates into CASSVPGTGRSYEQYF.